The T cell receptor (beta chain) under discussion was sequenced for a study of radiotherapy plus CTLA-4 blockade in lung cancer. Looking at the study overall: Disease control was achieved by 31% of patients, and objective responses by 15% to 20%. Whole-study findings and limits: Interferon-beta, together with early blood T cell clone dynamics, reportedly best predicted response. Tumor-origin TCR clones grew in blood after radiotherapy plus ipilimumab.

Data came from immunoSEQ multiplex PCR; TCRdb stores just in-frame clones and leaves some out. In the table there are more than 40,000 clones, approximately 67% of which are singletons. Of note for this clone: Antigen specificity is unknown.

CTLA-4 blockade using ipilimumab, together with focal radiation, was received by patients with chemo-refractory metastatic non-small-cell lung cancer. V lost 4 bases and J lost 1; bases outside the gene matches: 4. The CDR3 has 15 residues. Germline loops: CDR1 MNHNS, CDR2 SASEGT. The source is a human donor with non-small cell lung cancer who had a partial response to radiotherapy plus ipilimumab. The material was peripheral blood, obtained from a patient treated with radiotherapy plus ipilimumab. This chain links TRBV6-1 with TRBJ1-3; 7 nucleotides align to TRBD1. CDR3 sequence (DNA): TGTGCCAGCAGTGCTTGGACAGGTTCTGGAAACACCATATATTTT. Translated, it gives CASSAWTGSGNTIYF.